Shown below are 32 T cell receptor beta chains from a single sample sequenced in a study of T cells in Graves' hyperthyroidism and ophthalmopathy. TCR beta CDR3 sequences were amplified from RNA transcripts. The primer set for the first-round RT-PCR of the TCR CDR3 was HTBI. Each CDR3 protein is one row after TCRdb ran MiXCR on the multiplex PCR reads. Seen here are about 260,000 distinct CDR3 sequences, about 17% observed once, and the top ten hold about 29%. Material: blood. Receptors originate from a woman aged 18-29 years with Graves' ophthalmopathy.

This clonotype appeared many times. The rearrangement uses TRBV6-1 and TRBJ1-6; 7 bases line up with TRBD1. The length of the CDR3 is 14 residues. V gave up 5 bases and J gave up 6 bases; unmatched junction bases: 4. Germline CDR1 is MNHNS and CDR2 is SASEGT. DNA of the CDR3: TGTGCCAGCAGTTCCCGGGACAGTAATTCACCCCTCCACTTT. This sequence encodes CASSSRDSNSPLHF.

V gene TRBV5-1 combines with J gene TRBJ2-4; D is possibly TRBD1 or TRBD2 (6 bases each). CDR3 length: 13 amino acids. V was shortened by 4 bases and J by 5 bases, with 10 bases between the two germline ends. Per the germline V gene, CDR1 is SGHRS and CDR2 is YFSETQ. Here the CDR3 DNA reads TGCGCCAGCAGCGAGGAGGGGGAAAACATTCAGTACTTC. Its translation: CASSEEGENIQYF.

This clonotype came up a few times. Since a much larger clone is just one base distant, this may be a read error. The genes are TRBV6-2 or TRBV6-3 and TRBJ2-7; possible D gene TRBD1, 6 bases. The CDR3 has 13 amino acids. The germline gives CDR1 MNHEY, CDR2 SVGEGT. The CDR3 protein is CASRRQDRTRQHF. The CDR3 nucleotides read TGTGCCAGCAGACGTCAAGACAGGACGCGGCAGCACTTC.

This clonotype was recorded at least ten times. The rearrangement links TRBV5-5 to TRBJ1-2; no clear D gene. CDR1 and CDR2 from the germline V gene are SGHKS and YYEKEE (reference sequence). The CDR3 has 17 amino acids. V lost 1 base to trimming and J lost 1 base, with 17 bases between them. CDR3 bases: TGTGCCAGCAGCTTGAATCCCGGTCGGATTGTTAACTATGGCTACACCTTC. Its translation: CASSLNPGRIVNYGYTF.

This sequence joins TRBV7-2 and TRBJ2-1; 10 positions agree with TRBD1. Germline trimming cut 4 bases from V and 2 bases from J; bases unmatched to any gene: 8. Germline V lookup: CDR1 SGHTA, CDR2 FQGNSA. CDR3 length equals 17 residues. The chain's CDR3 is CASSSPGQGPAYNEQFF. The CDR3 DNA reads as TGTGCCAGCAGCTCACCGGGACAGGGGCCGGCCTACAATGAGCAGTTCTTC.

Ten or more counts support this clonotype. In DNA form, the CDR3 reads TGTGCCAGCAGTCGACAGGGGAGCAATCAGCCCCAGCATTTT. Its protein product is CASSRQGSNQPQHF. The gene calls are TRBV2 and TRBJ1-5; 8 bases align to TRBD1. The ends lost 5 bases at V and 1 base at J; junction bases unmatched: 1. The CDR3 is 14 amino acids. CDR1 is SNHLY, CDR2 FYNNEI, per germline.

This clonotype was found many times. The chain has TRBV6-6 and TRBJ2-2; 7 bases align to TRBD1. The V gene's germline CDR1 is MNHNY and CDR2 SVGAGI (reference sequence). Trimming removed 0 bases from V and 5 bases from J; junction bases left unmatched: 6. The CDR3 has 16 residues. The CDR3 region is CASSYSYGRGTGELFF. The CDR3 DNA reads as TGTGCCAGCAGTTACTCGTACGGCAGGGGGACCGGGGAGCTGTTTTTT.

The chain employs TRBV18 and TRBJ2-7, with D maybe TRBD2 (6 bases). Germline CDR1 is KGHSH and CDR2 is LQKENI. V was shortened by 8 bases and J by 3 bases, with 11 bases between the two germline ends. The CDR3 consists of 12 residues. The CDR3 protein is CASRLGLYEQYF. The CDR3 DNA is TGTGCCAGCAGGTTGGGACTCTACGAGCAGTACTTC.

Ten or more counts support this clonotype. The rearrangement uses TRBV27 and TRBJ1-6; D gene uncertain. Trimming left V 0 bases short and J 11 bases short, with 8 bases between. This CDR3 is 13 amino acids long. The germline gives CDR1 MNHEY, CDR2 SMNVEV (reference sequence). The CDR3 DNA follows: TGTGCCAGCAGTTTATCCGGGAGAACACCCCTCCACTTT. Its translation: CASSLSGRTPLHF.

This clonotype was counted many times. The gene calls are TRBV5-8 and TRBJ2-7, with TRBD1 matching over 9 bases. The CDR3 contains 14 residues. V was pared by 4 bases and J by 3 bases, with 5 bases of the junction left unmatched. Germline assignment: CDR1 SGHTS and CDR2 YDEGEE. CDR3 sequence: CASSTDRGVYEQYF. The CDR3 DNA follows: TGTGCCAGCAGCACGGACAGGGGTGTCTACGAGCAGTACTTC.

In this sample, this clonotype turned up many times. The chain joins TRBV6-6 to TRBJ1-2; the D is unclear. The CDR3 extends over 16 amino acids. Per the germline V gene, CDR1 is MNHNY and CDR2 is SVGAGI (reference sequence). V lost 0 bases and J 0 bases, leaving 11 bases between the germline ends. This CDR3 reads CASSYSYARANYGYTF. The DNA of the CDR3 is TGTGCCAGCAGTTACTCGTACGCCCGAGCTAACTATGGCTACACCTTC.

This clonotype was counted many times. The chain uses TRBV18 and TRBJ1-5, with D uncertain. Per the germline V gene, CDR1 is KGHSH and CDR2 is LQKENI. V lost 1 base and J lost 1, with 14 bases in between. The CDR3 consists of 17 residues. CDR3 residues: CASSPQSPGESNQPQHF. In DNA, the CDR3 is TGTGCCAGCTCACCACAAAGTCCGGGCGAGAGCAATCAGCCCCAGCATTTT. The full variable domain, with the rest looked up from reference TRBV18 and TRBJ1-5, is NAGVMQNPRHLVRRRGQEARLRCSPMKGHSHVYWYRQLPEEGLKFMVYLQKENIIDESGMPKERFSAEFPKEGPSILRIQQVVRGDSAAYFCASSPQSPGESNQPQHFGDGTRLSIL.

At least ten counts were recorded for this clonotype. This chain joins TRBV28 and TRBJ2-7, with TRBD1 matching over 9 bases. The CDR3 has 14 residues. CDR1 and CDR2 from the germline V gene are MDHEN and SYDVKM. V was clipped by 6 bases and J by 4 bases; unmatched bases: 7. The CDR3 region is CASRETGGQYEQYF. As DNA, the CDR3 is TGTGCCAGCAGGGAGACAGGGGGACAATACGAGCAGTACTTC.

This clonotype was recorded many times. Written as DNA, the CDR3 is TGTGCCAGCAGCAAAGGGGGGGGACTAGCAACAGATACGCAGTATTTT. Translating gives CASSKGGGLATDTQYF. The V gene is TRBV7-3, the J gene TRBJ2-3; 9 nucleotides agree with TRBD2. The V and J ends lost 5 bases and 3 bases, in that order; junction bases with no gene match: 9. The length of the CDR3 is 16 residues. Per germline, CDR1 SGHTA and CDR2 FQGTGA.

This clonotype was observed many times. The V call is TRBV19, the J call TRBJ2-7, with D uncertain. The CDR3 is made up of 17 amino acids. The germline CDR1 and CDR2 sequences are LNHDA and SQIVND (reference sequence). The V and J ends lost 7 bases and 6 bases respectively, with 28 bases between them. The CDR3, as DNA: TGTGCCAGTACCCAAAACAGTGGGCATTCGGTGCCCCCCGAGCAGTACTTC. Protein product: CASTQNSGHSVPPEQYF. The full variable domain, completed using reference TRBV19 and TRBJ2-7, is DGGITQSPKYLFRKEGQNVTLSCEQNLNHDAMYWYRQDPGQGLRLIYYSQIVNDFQKGDIAEGYSVSREKKESFPLTVTSAQKNPTAFYLCASTQNSGHSVPPEQYFGPGTRLTVT.

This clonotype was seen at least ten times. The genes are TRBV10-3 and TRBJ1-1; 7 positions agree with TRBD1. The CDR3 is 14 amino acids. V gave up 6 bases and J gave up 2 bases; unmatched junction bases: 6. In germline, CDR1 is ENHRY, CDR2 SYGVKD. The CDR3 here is CAIRSGTANTEAFF. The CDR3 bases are TGTGCCATCAGATCCGGGACAGCAAACACTGAAGCTTTCTTT.

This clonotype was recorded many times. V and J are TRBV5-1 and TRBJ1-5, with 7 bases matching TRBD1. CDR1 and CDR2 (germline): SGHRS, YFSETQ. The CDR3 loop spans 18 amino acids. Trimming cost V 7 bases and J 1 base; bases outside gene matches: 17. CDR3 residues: CASALGFTGVQSNQPQHF. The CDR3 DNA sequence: TGCGCCAGCGCGTTGGGATTCACAGGGGTCCAGAGCAATCAGCCCCAGCATTTT.

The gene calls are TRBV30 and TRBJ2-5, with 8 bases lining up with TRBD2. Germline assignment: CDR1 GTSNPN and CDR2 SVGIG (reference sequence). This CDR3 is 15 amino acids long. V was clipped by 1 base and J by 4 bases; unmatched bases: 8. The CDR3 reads CAWSGVGGAGETQYF. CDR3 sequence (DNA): TGTGCCTGGAGTGGTGTCGGGGGGGCGGGAGAGACCCAGTACTTC.

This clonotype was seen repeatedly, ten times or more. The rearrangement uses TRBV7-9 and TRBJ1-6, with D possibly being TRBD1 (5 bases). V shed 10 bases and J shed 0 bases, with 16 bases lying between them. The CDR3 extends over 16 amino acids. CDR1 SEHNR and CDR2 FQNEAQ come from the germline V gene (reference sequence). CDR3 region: CATTSGPSSYNSPLHF. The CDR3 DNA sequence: TGTGCCACGACTTCGGGGCCCAGCTCCTATAATTCACCCCTCCACTTT.

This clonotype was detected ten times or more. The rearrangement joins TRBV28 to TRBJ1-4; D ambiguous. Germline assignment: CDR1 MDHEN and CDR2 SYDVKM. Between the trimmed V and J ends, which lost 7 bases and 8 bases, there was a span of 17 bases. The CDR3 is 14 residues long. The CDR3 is CASTPGGFYEKLFF. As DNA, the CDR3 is TGTGCCAGCACTCCTGGAGGTTTTTACGAAAAACTGTTTTTT.

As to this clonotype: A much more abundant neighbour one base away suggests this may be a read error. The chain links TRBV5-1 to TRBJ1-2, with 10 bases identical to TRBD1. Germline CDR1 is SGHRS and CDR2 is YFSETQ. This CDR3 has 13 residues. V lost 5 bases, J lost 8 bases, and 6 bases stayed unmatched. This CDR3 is CASRFGTGDGYTF. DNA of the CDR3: TGCGCCAGCAGATTCGGGACAGGGGACGGCTACACCTTC. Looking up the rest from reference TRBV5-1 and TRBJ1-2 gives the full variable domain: KAGVTQTPRYLIKTRGQQVTLSCSPISGHRSVSWYQQTPGQGLQFLFEYFSETQRNKGNFPGRFSGRQFSNSRSEMNVSTLELGDSALYLCASRFGTGDGYTFGSGTRLTVV.

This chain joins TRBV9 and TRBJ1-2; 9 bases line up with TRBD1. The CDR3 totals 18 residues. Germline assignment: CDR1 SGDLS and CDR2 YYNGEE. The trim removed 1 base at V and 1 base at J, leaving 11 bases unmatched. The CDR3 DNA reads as TGTGCCAGCAGCGTATACAGGGGGCGGTCGGTCGGTAACTATGGCTACACCTTC. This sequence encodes CASSVYRGRSVGNYGYTF.

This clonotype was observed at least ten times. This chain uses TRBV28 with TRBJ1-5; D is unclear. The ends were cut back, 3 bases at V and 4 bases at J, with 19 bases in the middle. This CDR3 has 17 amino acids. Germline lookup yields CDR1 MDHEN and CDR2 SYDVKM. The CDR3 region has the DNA TGTGCCAGCAGTTTTAGTGGGGAGATGGTGAGAAATCAGCCCCAGCATTTT. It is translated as CASSFSGEMVRNQPQHF.

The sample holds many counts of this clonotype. The CDR3 bases are TGTGCCAGCAGTGGAAACACAGATACGCAGTATTTT. Amino acids: CASSGNTDTQYF. The chain carries TRBV6-1 and TRBJ2-3; no clear D gene. The V and J ends lost 4 bases and 2 bases respectively, with 4 bases between them. Germline CDR1 is MNHNS and CDR2 is SASEGT. The length of the CDR3 is 12 residues.

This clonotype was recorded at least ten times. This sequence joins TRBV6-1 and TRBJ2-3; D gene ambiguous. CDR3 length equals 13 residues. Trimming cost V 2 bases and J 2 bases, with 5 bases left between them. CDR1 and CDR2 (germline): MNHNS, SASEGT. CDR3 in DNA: TGTGCCAGCAGTGAACGAGCCACAGATACGCAGTATTTT. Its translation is CASSERATDTQYF.

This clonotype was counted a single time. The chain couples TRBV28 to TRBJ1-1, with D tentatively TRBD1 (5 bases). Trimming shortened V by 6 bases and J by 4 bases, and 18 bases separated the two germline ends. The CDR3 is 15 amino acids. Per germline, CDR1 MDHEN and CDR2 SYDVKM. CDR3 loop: CASRVMGGDSTEAFF. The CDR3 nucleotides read TGTGCCAGCAGGGTCATGGGGGGGGATAGCACTGAAGCTTTCTTT.

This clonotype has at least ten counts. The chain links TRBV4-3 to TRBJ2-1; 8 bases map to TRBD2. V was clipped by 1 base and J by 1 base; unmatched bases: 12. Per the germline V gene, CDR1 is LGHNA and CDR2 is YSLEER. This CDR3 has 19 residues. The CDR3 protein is CASSQVASGLLLSYNEQFF. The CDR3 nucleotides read TGCGCCAGCAGCCAAGTGGCTAGCGGGTTACTCCTTTCCTACAATGAGCAGTTCTTC.

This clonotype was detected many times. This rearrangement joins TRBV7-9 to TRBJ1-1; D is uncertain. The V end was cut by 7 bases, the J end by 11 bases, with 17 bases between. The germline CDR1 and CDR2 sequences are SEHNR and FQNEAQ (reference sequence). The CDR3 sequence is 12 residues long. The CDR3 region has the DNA TGTGCCAGCATTCTCTCTGGCGCCTCGGCTTTCTTT. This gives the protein CASILSGASAFF.

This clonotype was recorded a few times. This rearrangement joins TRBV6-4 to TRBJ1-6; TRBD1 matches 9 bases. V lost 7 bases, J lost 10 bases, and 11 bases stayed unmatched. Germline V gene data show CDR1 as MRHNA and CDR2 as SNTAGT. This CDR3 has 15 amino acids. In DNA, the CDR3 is TGTGCCAGCATTCCCACAGGGGGCAAGGGGTCACCCCTCCACTTT. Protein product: CASIPTGGKGSPLHF.

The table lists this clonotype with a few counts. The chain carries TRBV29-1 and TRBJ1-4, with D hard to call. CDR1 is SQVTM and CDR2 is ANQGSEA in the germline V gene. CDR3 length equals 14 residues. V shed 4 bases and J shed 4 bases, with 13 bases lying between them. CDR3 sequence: CSVVEITINEKLFF. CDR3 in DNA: TGCAGCGTTGTGGAAATCACCATTAATGAAAAACTGTTTTTT.

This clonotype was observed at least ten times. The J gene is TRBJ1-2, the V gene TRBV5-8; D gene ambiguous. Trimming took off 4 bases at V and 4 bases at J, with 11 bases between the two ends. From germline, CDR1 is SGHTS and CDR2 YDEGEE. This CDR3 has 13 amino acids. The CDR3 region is CASSLEGSYGYTF. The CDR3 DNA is TGTGCCAGCAGCCTAGAGGGTTCCTATGGCTACACCTTC.

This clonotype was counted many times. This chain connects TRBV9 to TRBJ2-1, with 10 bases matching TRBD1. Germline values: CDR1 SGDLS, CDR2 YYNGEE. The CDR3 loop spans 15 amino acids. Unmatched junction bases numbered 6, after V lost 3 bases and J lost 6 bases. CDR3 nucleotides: TGTGCCAGCAGCGCTCCCGGGACAGGGGTCAATGAGCAGTTCTTC. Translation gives CASSAPGTGVNEQFF.